This paragraph reports one TCR beta chain. In its sample, this clonotype was seen many times. Its antigen remains undetermined. Per-nucleotide qualities are absent, and no much larger clonotype sits a single base away. The listed sequencing device is Illumina HiSeq 2500. TCR beta libraries were prepared by quantitative 5'-RACE with molecular barcodes. As for the authors' bioinformatics: A new computational method, built on a probabilistic model of VDJ rearrangement, was used to identify disease-linked TCR variants. TCRdb itself trimmed the public reads at Q25 with fastp, ran MiXCR and retained productive beta chains. Each entry is one CDR3 protein sequence, shown with its most common DNA and genes. These V and J calls rely on TCRdb rather than the paper's analysis. The sample profile shows a few hundred thousand distinct CDR3 sequences; roughly a tenth of them were found once. The ten most abundant clones make up under 25% of the sample.

This record belongs to a study of CD8 T cells in ankylosing spondylitis (dated by TCRdb to between 2016 and 2019). For context, the study as a whole: The study set out to find disease-linked TCR variants by profiling T cell receptor beta repertoires in ankylosing spondylitis patients and healthy donors. The full study cohort was made up of about 25 ankylosing spondylitis patients and over 90 healthy donors. Peripheral blood was sampled, and synovial fluid was additionally collected from ankylosing spondylitis patients.

Including the terminal cysteine and phenylalanine, the CDR3 comprises 16 residues. Just the 48-base CDR3 DNA is kept, in frame starting at base 1. V is clipped by 5 bases and J by 0 bases, and the sequence between their germline boundaries is 15 bases long. The CDR1 and CDR2 encoded by the germline V gene are SGHRS and YFSETQ. What the research found in general, with its limitations: The disease-linked clones showed a CD8+ phenotype and occurred at relatively low frequencies in peripheral blood. Some of the motif variants had been reported before in the synovial fluid and blood of reactive arthritis patients, a finding that suggests common disease-initiation mechanisms. The disease-linked clones were reported to be significantly enriched in matched synovial fluid samples from ankylosing spondylitis patients. Blood from ankylosing spondylitis patients appeared to be characterized by a TCR beta motif composed of roughly 8 highly homologous amino acid variants.

Recombination connected TRBV5-1 to TRBJ2-1, with a weak D call of TRBD2 (5 bases match). The receptor was isolated from a male donor with ankylosing spondylitis or in good health (not recorded which). Sequenced material: blood, either unsorted or a sorted T cell fraction (not recorded which). The nucleotide sequence reads TGCGCCAGCAGTCAGGACTGGCAGAGCTCCTACAATGAGCAGTTCTTC. It is translated as CASSQDWQSSYNEQFF. The full variable domain, with segments outside the CDR3 supplied by the reference TRBV5-1 and TRBJ2-1 proteins, appears as KAGVTQTPRYLIKTRGQQVTLSCSPISGHRSVSWYQQTPGQGLQFLFEYFSETQRNKGNFPGRFSGRQFSNSRSEMNVSTLELGDSALYLCASSQDWQSSYNEQFFGPGTRLTVL.